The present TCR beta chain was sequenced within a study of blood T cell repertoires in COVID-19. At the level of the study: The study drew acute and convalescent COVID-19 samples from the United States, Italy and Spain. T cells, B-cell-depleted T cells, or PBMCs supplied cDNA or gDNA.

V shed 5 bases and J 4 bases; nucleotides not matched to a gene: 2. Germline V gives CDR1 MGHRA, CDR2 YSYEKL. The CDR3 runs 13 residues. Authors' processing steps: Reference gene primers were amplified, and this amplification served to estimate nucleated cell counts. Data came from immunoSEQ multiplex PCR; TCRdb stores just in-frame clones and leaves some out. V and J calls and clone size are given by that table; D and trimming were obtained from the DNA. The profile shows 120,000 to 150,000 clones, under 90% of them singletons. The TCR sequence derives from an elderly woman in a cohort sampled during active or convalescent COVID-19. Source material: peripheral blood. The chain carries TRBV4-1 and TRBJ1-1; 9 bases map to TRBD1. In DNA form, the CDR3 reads TGCGCCAGCAGCACACAGGGGGCCACTGAAGCTTTCTTT. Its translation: CASSTQGATEAFF.